This passage covers 3 T cell receptor beta chains from one sample sequenced in a study of blood T cell repertoires in COVID-19. Clones were read by immunoSEQ multiplex PCR, and TCRdb kept only the in-frame ones, dropping some. The sample has roughly 45,000 clones; over 60% are singletons. Sequenced: peripheral blood. The source of these receptors is a woman in her 70s with acute or convalescent COVID-19.

V and J are TRBV27 and TRBJ2-3; TRBD1 is a possible D gene (5 bases). This CDR3 region has 17 residues. The germline V gene has CDR1 MNHEY and CDR2 SMNVEV (reference sequence). The ends were cut back, 6 bases at V and 2 bases at J, with 21 bases in the middle. The CDR3 is CASSLKPEGQSTDTQYF. DNA of the CDR3: TGTGCCAGCAGCTTGAAGCCTGAAGGACAATCCACAGATACGCAGTATTTT.

The chain combines TRBV5-1 with TRBJ2-2, with 7 bases lining up with TRBD2. V trimming: 0 bases; J trimming: 4 bases; junction bases outside the gene matches: 3. Germline-derived CDR1 and CDR2 are SGHRS and YFSETQ. CDR3 length: 15 residues. CDR3 in DNA: TGCGCCAGCAGCTTGGATGGGAGGGCCACCGGGGAGCTGTTTTTT. Protein product: CASSLDGRATGELFF.

The chain has TRBV14 and TRBJ2-6, with 9 bases that match TRBD1. CDR3 size: 14 residues. After removal of 3 bases from V and 12 bases from J, the junction contained 6 bases not matched to a gene. Germline CDR1 reads SGHDN; CDR2 reads FVKESK. The CDR3 loop reads CASSQNRDRAVLTF. As DNA, the CDR3 is TGTGCCAGCAGCCAGAACCGGGACAGGGCCGTCCTGACTTTC.